This TCR beta chain is drawn from a study of control samples from healthy donors and cancer patients. In its sample, this clone was seen a few times. Assay: immunoSEQ multiplex PCR; the TCRdb copy retains only in-frame clones and omits some. The table has tens of thousands of clones, approximately 91% seen once. The sample was blood. This sequence originates from a woman aged 45-65 years in good health.

This CDR3 is CASRMDWFTDTQYF. CDR3 nucleotide sequence: TGTGCCAGCAGGATGGACTGGTTCACAGATACGCAGTATTTT. The gene calls are TRBV2 and TRBJ2-3, with TRBD2 as a possible D gene (5 bases). Trimming removed 6 bases from V and 2 bases from J, with 12 bases in between. The CDR3 contains 14 residues. Germline assignment: CDR1 SNHLY and CDR2 FYNNEI. The full variable domain, in which reference TRBV2 and TRBJ2-3 provide the parts outside the CDR3, is EPEVTQTPSHQVTQMGQEVILRCVPISNHLYFYWYRQILGQKVEFLVSFYNNEISEKSEIFDDQFSVERPDGSNFTLKIRSTKLEDSAMYFCASRMDWFTDTQYFGPGTRLTVL.